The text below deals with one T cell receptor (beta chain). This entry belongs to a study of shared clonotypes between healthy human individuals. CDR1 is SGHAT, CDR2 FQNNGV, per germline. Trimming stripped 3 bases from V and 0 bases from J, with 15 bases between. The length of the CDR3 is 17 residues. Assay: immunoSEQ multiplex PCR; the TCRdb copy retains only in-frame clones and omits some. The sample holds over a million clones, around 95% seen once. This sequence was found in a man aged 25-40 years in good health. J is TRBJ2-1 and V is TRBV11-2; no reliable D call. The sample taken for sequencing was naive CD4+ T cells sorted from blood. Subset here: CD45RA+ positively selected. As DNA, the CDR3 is TGTGCCAGCAGCTTGTTTAGAGGCCTTGACTCCTACAATGAGCAGTTCTTC. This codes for CASSLFRGLDSYNEQFF.